This T cell receptor beta chain was obtained from a study of T-cell memory formation after mild COVID-19. TCRdb reanalysed the 5' RACE reads using MiXCR and keeps one entry per CDR3 protein. The sample carries fewer than 650,000 distinct CDR3 sequences, roughly 20% recorded once. The J segment lost 4 bases and the V segment lost 3 bases, leaving 8 bases of the junction unmatched. Germline values: CDR1 SGHRS, CDR2 YFSETQ. CDR3 length: 15 amino acids. The V call is TRBV5-1, the J call TRBJ2-3; 7 bases align to TRBD1. The material sequenced was PBMCs or a T cell subset sorted from them (not recorded which). The receptor's source is an adult woman who had mild COVID-19 (a few samples of this study predate the infection). Cell type and time point are not known. The CDR3 is CASSSTGAQADTQYF. CDR3 nucleotides: TGCGCCAGCAGCTCAACAGGGGCGCAGGCAGATACGCAGTATTTT.